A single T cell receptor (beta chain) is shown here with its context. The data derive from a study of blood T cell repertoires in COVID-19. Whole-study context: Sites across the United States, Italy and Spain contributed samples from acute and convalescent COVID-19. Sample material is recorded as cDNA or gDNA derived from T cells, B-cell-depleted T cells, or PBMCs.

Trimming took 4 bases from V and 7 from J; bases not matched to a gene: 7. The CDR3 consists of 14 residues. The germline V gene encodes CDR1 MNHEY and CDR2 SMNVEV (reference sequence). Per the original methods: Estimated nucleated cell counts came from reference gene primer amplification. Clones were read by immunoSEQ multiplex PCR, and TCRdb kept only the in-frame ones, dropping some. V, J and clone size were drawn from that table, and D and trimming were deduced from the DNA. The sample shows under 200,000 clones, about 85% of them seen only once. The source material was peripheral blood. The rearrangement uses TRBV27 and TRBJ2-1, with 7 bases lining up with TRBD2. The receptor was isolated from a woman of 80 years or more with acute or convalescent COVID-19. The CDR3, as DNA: TGTGCCAGCAGTTACCGGACTAGTAAAAATGAGCAGTTCTTC. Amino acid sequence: CASSYRTSKNEQFF.